The 30 T cell receptor beta chains presented below share a single source sample, sequenced in a study of identical twins. MiXCR, run by TCRdb on the 5' RACE reads, gives a single entry per CDR3 protein. Of roughly 150,000 distinct CDR3 sequences in the sample, around 3.6% were seen once. The sample taken for sequencing was memory T cells sorted from blood. The origin of the receptors is a young man in good health.

This clonotype showed up many times. The V gene is TRBV13, the J gene TRBJ2-4; the D gene is possibly TRBD2 (6 bases). Germline-derived CDR1 and CDR2 are PRHDT and FYEKMQ (reference sequence). The CDR3 runs to 16 residues. V was trimmed by 5 bases and J by 8 bases, leaving 22 bases between them. The CDR3: CASSPHRRASIYIQYF. The CDR3 nucleotides are TGTGCCAGCAGCCCCCATAGGAGGGCCAGTATATACATTCAGTACTTC. Full variable domain (rest looked up from reference TRBV13 and TRBJ2-4): AAGVIQSPRHLIKEKRETATLKCYPIPRHDTVYWYQQGPGQDPQFLISFYEKMQSDKGSIPDRFSAQQFSDYHSELNMSSLELGDSALYFCASSPHRRASIYIQYFGAGTRLSVL.

This clonotype was recorded many times. Written as DNA, the CDR3 is TGTGCCAGCAGCCTTAATCGGGTTGGAGGATGGAGCGAGACCCAGTACTTC. It specifies CASSLNRVGGWSETQYF. The V gene is TRBV27, the J gene TRBJ2-5; TRBD2 might be the D (5 bases). Trimming pared 6 bases from V and 5 bases from J, leaving 25 bases between. Germline assignment: CDR1 MNHEY and CDR2 SMNVEV (reference sequence). This CDR3 region has 17 residues.

This clonotype was counted ten times or more. The rearrangement links TRBV29-1 to TRBJ1-2, with D possibly being TRBD1 (6 bases). The CDR3 is made up of 11 amino acids. V was trimmed by 4 bases and J by 8 bases, leaving 11 bases between them. Per germline, CDR1 SQVTM and CDR2 ANQGSEA. The DNA for the CDR3 is TGCAGCGTTGGAGCAGGGGAAGGCTACACCTTC. Translated: CSVGAGEGYTF. Complete variable domain (other parts from reference TRBV29-1 and TRBJ1-2): SAVISQKPSRDICQRGTSLTIQCQVDSQVTMMFWYRQQPGQSLTLIATANQGSEATYESGFVIDKFPISRPNLTFSTLTVSNMSPEDSSIYLCSVGAGEGYTFGSGTRLTVV.

The sample holds many counts of this clonotype. The chain carries TRBV25-1 and TRBJ2-5; the D is unclear. Per germline, CDR1 MGHDK and CDR2 SYGVNS. The CDR3 is 13 amino acids. Trimming left V 2 bases short and J 7 bases short, with 11 bases between. The CDR3 reads CASSEPGRWTQYF. In nucleotides, the CDR3 is TGTGCCAGCAGTGAACCTGGGCGTTGGACCCAGTACTTC.

This clonotype appeared many times. The CDR3 spells CSARDLWDYGELFF. The CDR3 nucleotides are TGCAGTGCTAGAGATTTATGGGATTACGGGGAGCTGTTTTTT. The V gene is TRBV20-1, the J gene TRBJ2-2, with no clear D. The V and J ends lost 0 bases and 7 bases respectively, with 12 bases between them. The CDR3 is made up of 14 amino acids. Germline V gene sequence: CDR1 DFQATT, CDR2 SNEGSKA (reference sequence).

Many counts were recorded for this clonotype. The chain combines TRBV4-1 with TRBJ2-2, with D possibly TRBD1 on 6 matching bases. V was trimmed by 6 bases and J by 0 bases, leaving 11 bases between them. This CDR3 contains 15 residues. The germline gives CDR1 MGHRA, CDR2 YSYEKL. In DNA form, the CDR3 reads TGCGCCAGCAGACAGGGATTTTCGAACACCGGGGAGCTGTTTTTT. Protein: CASRQGFSNTGELFF.

The V call is TRBV28, the J call TRBJ2-1, with D uncertain. V was clipped by 7 bases and J by 6 bases, with 16 bases between them. The CDR3 length is 14 residues. Germline values: CDR1 MDHEN, CDR2 SYDVKM. In DNA form, the CDR3 reads TGTGCCAGCACCGTCCCGGCCCCTCTCAATGAGCAGTTCTTC. Translating gives CASTVPAPLNEQFF.

There are many counts of this clonotype. V usage is TRBV10-3 and J usage is TRBJ1-3; the D is unclear. This CDR3 comprises 17 residues. Looked up from germline, CDR1 is ENHRY and CDR2 is SYGVKD. The V gene lost 0 bases and the J gene lost 0 bases, with 12 bases spanning the gap. The CDR3 here is CAISESNPGASGNTIYF. CDR3 nucleotide sequence: TGTGCCATCAGTGAGTCGAATCCGGGCGCCTCTGGAAACACCATATATTTT.

This chain's CDR3 is CASISGGPYNEQFF. CDR3 coding DNA: TGTGCCAGCATTAGCGGGGGCCCCTACAATGAGCAGTTCTTC. The rearrangement joins TRBV2 to TRBJ2-1; 9 bases map to TRBD2. The CDR3 loop spans 14 amino acids. V was clipped by 7 bases and J by 2 bases; unmatched bases: 3. In germline, CDR1 is SNHLY, CDR2 FYNNEI.

This clonotype occurred many times. V and J are TRBV7-9 and TRBJ2-3; D is uncertain. Germline values: CDR1 SEHNR, CDR2 FQNEAQ (reference sequence). The V gene lost 6 bases and the J gene lost 0 bases, with 16 bases spanning the gap. The CDR3 is made up of 16 amino acids. CDR3 DNA sequence: TGTGCCAGCAGTCCCCTTCTTGGGCGGAGCACAGATACGCAGTATTTT. Protein: CASSPLLGRSTDTQYF.

This clonotype has ten or more counts. This chain connects TRBV4-1 to TRBJ2-4; D is possibly TRBD1 or TRBD2 (5 bases each). Between the trimmed V and J ends, which lost 3 bases and 1 base, there was a span of 22 bases. The length of the CDR3 is 19 residues. Germline CDR1 reads MGHRA; CDR2 reads YSYEKL. In DNA, the CDR3 is TGCGCCAGCAGCCAGACTGGCCAGGGCACTAGAAGGGCCAAAAACATTCAGTACTTC. It specifies CASSQTGQGTRRAKNIQYF.

This clonotype was detected many times. This sequence joins TRBV7-2 and TRBJ2-5, with TRBD2 as a possible D gene (6 bases). V lost 0 bases, J lost 6 bases, and 14 bases lay in between. This CDR3 has 15 amino acids. Germline assignment: CDR1 SGHTA and CDR2 FQGNSA. CDR3 region: CASSLAMEGRKTQYF. In DNA form, the CDR3 reads TGTGCCAGCAGCTTAGCGATGGAGGGTCGAAAGACCCAGTACTTC. The full variable domain, with the rest looked up from reference TRBV7-2 and TRBJ2-5, is GAGVSQSPSNKVTEKGKDVELRCDPISGHTALYWYRQSLGQGLEFLIYFQGNSAPDKSGLPSDRFSAERTGGSVSTLTIQRTQQEDSAVYLCASSLAMEGRKTQYFGPGTRLLVL.

This clonotype was picked up many times. The gene calls are TRBV20-1 and TRBJ2-4; 8 bases agree with TRBD2. The V and J ends lost 3 bases and 5 bases, in that order; junction bases with no gene match: 6. Germline CDR1 and CDR2: DFQATT and SNEGSKA (reference sequence). CDR3 size: 14 residues. The chain's CDR3 is CSASRSGTQNIQYF. The CDR3 DNA is TGCAGTGCTAGTCGTAGCGGGACCCAAAACATTCAGTACTTC.

This clonotype was seen ten or more times. The chain combines TRBV7-9 with TRBJ1-5, with D unresolved. Germline-derived CDR1 and CDR2 are SEHNR and FQNEAQ (reference sequence). V shed 0 bases and J shed 3 bases, with 3 bases lying between them. The CDR3 runs 13 residues. For the CDR3, the DNA is TGTGCCAGCAGCTTAGCGTCCAATCAGCCCCAGCATTTT. It encodes CASSLASNQPQHF.

This clonotype occurred many times. The chain links TRBV6-2 or TRBV6-3 to TRBJ2-2, with D possibly matching TRBD2 (5 bases). CDR1 is MNHEY and CDR2 is SVGEGT in the germline V gene. Trimming took 8 bases from V and 8 from J, leaving 15 bases between them. The CDR3 runs to 13 residues. In DNA, the CDR3 is TGTGCCAGCGGTTCGATCAGAGGGGGGGAGCTGTTTTTT. This translates into CASGSIRGGELFF.

This clonotype was seen ten or more times. The V call is TRBV7-8, the J call TRBJ2-4, with D tentatively TRBD1 (5 bases). The CDR3 spans 15 residues. Trimming pared 4 bases from V and 6 bases from J, leaving 16 bases between. Germline CDR1 and CDR2: SGHVS and FQNEAQ. CDR3 sequence: CASSSHRSRGNIQYF. In DNA, the CDR3 is TGTGCCAGCAGCTCCCACAGGAGCCGAGGAAACATTCAGTACTTC.

This clonotype has at least ten counts. This chain links TRBV7-3 with TRBJ2-1; TRBD1 aligns across 12 bases. After removal of 11 bases from V and 8 bases from J, the junction contained 10 bases not matched to a gene. Germline-derived CDR1 and CDR2 are SGHTA and FQGTGA. This CDR3 spans 14 amino acids. The DNA for the CDR3 is TGTGCCTCATCCGGGACAGGGGGCTTCGATGAGCAGTTCTTC. Residues: CASSGTGGFDEQFF.

In the case of this clonotype: Just one base apart from a much larger clone, this may be a read error. The chain has TRBV5-1 and TRBJ2-5; the D gene could be TRBD1 or TRBD2 (6 bases each). Gene TRBJ2-1 matches the end of the DNA better, so the J call may be wrong. This CDR3 has 16 residues. Germline CDR1 reads SGHRS; CDR2 reads YFSETQ. The CDR3 protein is CASSLGDGGLQETQFF. CDR3 coding DNA: TGCGCCAGCAGCTTGGGTGACGGGGGCCTTCAAGAGACCCAGTTCTTC.

This clonotype was counted many times. The chain couples TRBV7-9 to TRBJ2-1; tentative D call: TRBD2 (5 bases). The V and J ends lost 5 bases and 6 bases respectively, with 14 bases between them. This CDR3 has 14 residues. Germline CDR1 is SEHNR and CDR2 is FQNEAQ (reference sequence). The CDR3 nucleotides are TGTGCCAGCAGCGACTTTAGCGCAGGCAATGAGCAGTTCTTC. Amino acids: CASSDFSAGNEQFF.

At least ten counts were recorded for this clonotype. The chain uses TRBV5-1 and TRBJ2-1; 7 nucleotides line up with TRBD2. The germline gives CDR1 SGHRS, CDR2 YFSETQ. This CDR3 has 16 residues. V lost 3 bases, J lost 6 bases, and 12 bases stayed unmatched. CDR3: CASSSRGGVVPNEQFF. The CDR3 coding sequence is TGCGCCAGCAGCTCCCGTGGGGGGGTTGTTCCCAATGAGCAGTTCTTC.

Of note for this clonotype: Being one base from a much bigger clone, this may be a read error. The V gene is TRBV7-6, the J gene TRBJ2-3; 7 bases agree with TRBD1. CDR3 length: 16 residues. CDR1 is SGHVS, CDR2 FNYEAQ, per germline. The CDR3 region has the DNA TGTGTCAGCAGCAGTCGTGAGGGGGCGCCCACAGATACGCAGTATTTT. Its protein product is CVSSSREGAPTDTQYF.

This clonotype showed up many times. This chain links TRBV12-3 or TRBV12-4 with TRBJ2-3; D is unclear. This CDR3 region has 12 residues. V was clipped by 6 bases and J by 6 bases, with 10 bases between them. In DNA, the CDR3 is TGTGCCAGCAGCTCGACTGTGGATACGCAGTATTTT. Translation: CASSSTVDTQYF.

This clonotype was observed many times. The J gene is TRBJ2-4, the V gene TRBV27, with TRBD2 matching over 14 bases. The J segment lost 5 bases and the V segment lost 7 bases, leaving 1 base of the junction unmatched. Germline loops: CDR1 MNHEY, CDR2 SMNVEV (reference sequence). The CDR3 covers 14 residues. The CDR3 sequence is CASKGLAGENIQYF. CDR3 nucleotides: TGTGCCAGCAAGGGACTAGCGGGAGAAAACATTCAGTACTTC.

This clonotype was observed many times. V and J are TRBV6-1 and TRBJ2-3; D gene ambiguous. Germline V gene sequence: CDR1 MNHNS, CDR2 SASEGT. The CDR3 loop spans 14 amino acids. Trimming took 3 bases from V and 5 from J, leaving 12 bases between them. In DNA form, the CDR3 reads TGTGCCAGCAGTGATAAACCCGCCAGAGATACGCAGTATTTT. Residues: CASSDKPARDTQYF.

This clonotype appeared many times. The J gene is TRBJ1-4, the V gene TRBV12-3 or TRBV12-4, with D hard to call. This CDR3 spans 15 amino acids. V shed 2 bases and J shed 0 bases, with 7 bases lying between them. This chain's CDR3 is CASSLRRSTNEKLFF. The CDR3 region has the DNA TGTGCCAGCAGTTTACGGCGGTCAACTAATGAAAAACTGTTTTTT.

At least ten counts were recorded for this clonotype. The gene calls are TRBV5-1 and TRBJ2-1, with D tentatively TRBD1 (7 bases). There are 16 residues in the CDR3. Trimming stripped 0 bases from V and 3 bases from J, with 13 bases between. Germline V CDR1 and CDR2: SGHRS, YFSETQ. In DNA, the CDR3 is TGCGCCAGCAGCTTGGGGGCAGGGGGGATCTACAATGAGCAGTTCTTC. This sequence encodes CASSLGAGGIYNEQFF.

This clonotype has ten or more counts. J is TRBJ2-1 and V is TRBV12-3 or TRBV12-4; D possibly corresponds to TRBD2 (6 bases). The CDR3 consists of 15 residues. V was cut by 6 bases and J by 2 bases, with 14 bases left in between. As DNA, the CDR3 is TGTGCCAGCAGCGCTGGAGGGGCTACCTACAATGAGCAGTTCTTC. This translates into CASSAGGATYNEQFF.

This clonotype was seen at least ten times. This sequence joins TRBV20-1 and TRBJ2-1; 10 nucleotides match TRBD2. Per the germline V gene, CDR1 is DFQATT and CDR2 is SNEGSKA (reference sequence). Trimming took 0 bases from V and 8 from J; bases not matched to a gene: 7. The CDR3 contains 15 residues. CDR3 DNA: TGCAGTGCTAGAGATCTGCTAGCGGGAGAAGATGAGCAGTTCTTC. Translation: CSARDLLAGEDEQFF.

The CDR3 is CASSLPSTGGRGYTF. The CDR3 nucleotides read TGTGCCAGCAGTTTGCCCTCGACAGGGGGTAGGGGCTACACCTTC. The J gene is TRBJ1-2, the V gene TRBV6-2 or TRBV6-3, with TRBD1 matching over 9 bases. The V segment lost 4 bases and the J segment 8 bases; nucleotides outside the gene matches: 11. The CDR3 runs to 15 residues. CDR1 MNHEY and CDR2 SVGEGT come from the germline V gene.

In its sample, this clonotype was seen many times. The chain is built from TRBV2 and TRBJ1-2, with D perhaps TRBD1 (5 bases). Germline V gene sequence: CDR1 SNHLY, CDR2 FYNNEI. V was cut by 7 bases and J by 4 bases, with 16 bases left in between. The CDR3 sequence is 14 residues long. CDR3 loop: CASTSSAQVYGYTF. CDR3 DNA sequence: TGTGCCAGCACCAGCTCTGCACAGGTCTATGGCTACACCTTC.